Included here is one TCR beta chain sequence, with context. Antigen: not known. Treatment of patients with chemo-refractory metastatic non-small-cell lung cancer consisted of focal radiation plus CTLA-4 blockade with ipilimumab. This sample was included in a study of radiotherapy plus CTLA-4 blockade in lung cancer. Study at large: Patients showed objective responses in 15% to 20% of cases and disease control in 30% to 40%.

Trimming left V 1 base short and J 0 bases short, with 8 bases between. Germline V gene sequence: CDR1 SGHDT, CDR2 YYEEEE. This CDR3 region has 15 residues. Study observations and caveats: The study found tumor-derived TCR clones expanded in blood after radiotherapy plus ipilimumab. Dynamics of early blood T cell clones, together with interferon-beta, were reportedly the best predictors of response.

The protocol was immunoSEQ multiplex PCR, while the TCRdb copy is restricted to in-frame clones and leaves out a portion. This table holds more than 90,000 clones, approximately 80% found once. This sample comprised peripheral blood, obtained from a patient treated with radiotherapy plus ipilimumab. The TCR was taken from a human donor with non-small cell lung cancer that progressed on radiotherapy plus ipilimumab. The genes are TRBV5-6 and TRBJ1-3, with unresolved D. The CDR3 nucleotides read TGTGCCAGCAGCTTGCCCAGGACCTCTGGAAACACCATATATTTT. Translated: CASSLPRTSGNTIYF.